This TCR beta chain was found in a study of blood T cells in healthy people across ages. Next came a second PCR, run for roughly 6 to 11 cycles, which used a sample-barcoded 5' primer along with a J-beta primer mix. TCRdb fed the 5' RACE reads into MiXCR, producing one record per CDR3 protein. The sample contains about 1 million distinct CDR3 sequences, under 55% of which appear only once. The CDR3 runs 14 residues. V shed 6 bases, J shed 7 bases, and the junction held 8 bases outside the gene matches. The receptor was isolated from a woman aged 55-70 years in good health. The chain employs TRBV12-3 or TRBV12-4 and TRBJ1-5; 8 nucleotides match TRBD1. The sample consisted of blood. CDR3 nucleotides: TGTGCCAGCAGGGGGACAGGTGTTCGACAGCCCCAGCATTTT. Residues: CASRGTGVRQPQHF.